The 26 T cell receptor beta chains listed next were all sequenced from one sample in a study of blood T cell repertoires in COVID-19. Profiled with immunoSEQ multiplex PCR; TCRdb holds only in-frame clones, not every one. Among around 280,000 clones, around 88% were seen once, and the ten largest hold about 6%. The sample taken for sequencing was PBMCs or T cells enriched from blood (not recorded which). Every receptor here comes from a woman aged 40-49 years who had recovered from COVID-19.

This clone was observed once. The chain carries TRBV28 and TRBJ1-5; possibly TRBD1 for D (6 bases). Trimming took off 6 bases at V and 7 bases at J, with 10 bases between the two ends. Germline lookup yields CDR1 MDHEN and CDR2 SYDVKM. The CDR3 extends over 12 amino acids. CDR3 in amino acids: CASRDSAQPQHF. The CDR3 region has the DNA TGTGCCAGCAGGGACAGCGCGCAGCCCCAGCATTTT.

This clone showed up just once. This sequence joins TRBV7-2 and TRBJ1-2; D is undetermined. Germline-derived CDR1 and CDR2 are SGHTA and FQGNSA. Trimming removed 4 bases at V and 6 bases at J, with 15 bases between. This CDR3 comprises 14 residues. Here the CDR3 reads CASSSSGGRDGYTF. CDR3 nucleotides: TGTGCCAGCAGCTCAAGTGGCGGGAGGGATGGCTACACCTTC.

This sequence joins TRBV7-3 and TRBJ2-5; 9 nucleotides line up with TRBD1. The junction had 14 bases not matched to a gene; V was cut back by 5 bases and J by 1 base. Germline CDR1 and CDR2: SGHTA and FQGTGA. This CDR3 has 18 amino acids. CDR3 amino acids: CASSARDRATLTQETQYF. The DNA of the CDR3 is TGTGCCAGCAGCGCCCGGGACAGGGCAACCTTAACCCAAGAGACCCAGTACTTC. The complete variable domain, with remaining parts taken from reference TRBV7-3 and TRBJ2-5, reads GAGVSQTPSNKVTEKGKYVELRCDPISGHTALYWYRQSLGQGPEFLIYFQGTGAADDSGLPNDRFFAVRPEGSVSTLKIQRTERGDSAVYLCASSARDRATLTQETQYFGPGTRLLVL.

This sequence joins TRBV7-2 and TRBJ1-1; D gene ambiguous. Deletions cut 5 bases from V and 1 base from J, with 14 bases between. The V gene's germline CDR1 is SGHTA and CDR2 FQGNSA. The CDR3 extends over 15 amino acids. As DNA, the CDR3 is TGTGCCAGCAGCCTTCTCCAGGTGGGGAACACTGAAGCTTTCTTT. Its protein product is CASSLLQVGNTEAFF.

This clone was observed once. The V call is TRBV18, the J call TRBJ1-3; 7 nucleotides line up with TRBD1. V gave up 0 bases and J gave up 0 bases; unmatched junction bases: 5. CDR3 length: 17 residues. Germline V gene data show CDR1 as KGHSH and CDR2 as LQKENI. In DNA, the CDR3 is TGTGCCAGCTCACCACCCGACAGGGTGAGCTCTGGAAACACCATATATTTT. It encodes CASSPPDRVSSGNTIYF.

This clone was recorded once. V is TRBV28 and J is TRBJ1-2; possibly TRBD1 for D (6 bases). Trimming took 8 bases from V and 8 from J, leaving 12 bases between them. Germline CDR1 MDHEN, CDR2 SYDVKM. The CDR3 loop spans 11 amino acids. The CDR3 sequence: CASLQTGGYTF. CDR3 sequence (DNA): TGTGCCAGCCTTCAAACAGGGGGCTACACCTTC.

The V call is TRBV7-9, the J call TRBJ2-1; the match to TRBD2 covers 11 bases. CDR1 is SEHNR and CDR2 is FQNEAQ in the germline V gene (reference sequence). Trimming cost V 1 base and J 6 bases; bases outside gene matches: 2. The CDR3 has 15 amino acids. DNA for the CDR3: TGTGCCAGCAGCTTAGAACTAGCGGGAGTCAATGAGCAGTTCTTC. Amino acid sequence: CASSLELAGVNEQFF.

The chain is built from TRBV9 and TRBJ1-6; D gene unclear. Germline-derived CDR1 and CDR2 are SGDLS and YYNGEE. Trimming removed 6 bases from V and 0 bases from J, with 10 bases in between. The CDR3 length is 15 residues. CDR3 DNA: TGTGCCAGCACCAGAGGGAGCTCCTATAATTCACCCCTCCACTTT. Encoded protein: CASTRGSSYNSPLHF.

The chain recombines TRBV11-2 with TRBJ2-1, with 8 nucleotides matching TRBD2. The CDR3 covers 14 residues. V dropped 1 base and J dropped 9; count of bases not matched to a gene: 5. Per germline, CDR1 SGHAT and CDR2 FQNNGV. The DNA for the CDR3 is TGTGCCAGCAGCTTAGGCGGACTAGCTCTTGAGCAGTTCTTC. This codes for CASSLGGLALEQFF.

The rearrangement joins TRBV28 to TRBJ2-5; 9 bases align to TRBD1. Trimming removed 6 bases from V and 5 bases from J; junction bases left unmatched: 10. CDR1 MDHEN and CDR2 SYDVKM come from the germline V gene. The CDR3 length is 15 residues. This CDR3 reads CASRPGQGSSETQYF. DNA of the CDR3: TGTGCCAGCAGGCCAGGACAGGGGTCCTCCGAGACCCAGTACTTC.

The chain joins TRBV18 to TRBJ2-1; 13 bases fit TRBD2. This CDR3 is 14 amino acids long. Germline CDR1 and CDR2: KGHSH and LQKENI. Unmatched junction bases numbered 5, after V lost 6 bases and J lost 9 bases. This chain's CDR3 is CASSWTSGRSEQFF. CDR3 nucleotide sequence: TGTGCCAGCTCGTGGACTAGCGGGAGAAGTGAGCAGTTCTTC. Full variable domain (remainder filled in from reference TRBV18 and TRBJ2-1): NAGVMQNPRHLVRRRGQEARLRCSPMKGHSHVYWYRQLPEEGLKFMVYLQKENIIDESGMPKERFSAEFPKEGPSILRIQQVVRGDSAAYFCASSWTSGRSEQFFGPGTRLTVL.

The V call is TRBV11-2, the J call TRBJ2-2, with D possibly TRBD2 on 5 matching bases. The CDR3 contains 19 residues. Trimming removed 4 bases at V and 2 bases at J, with 23 bases between. CDR1 is SGHAT, CDR2 FQNNGV, per germline. CDR3 DNA: TGTGCCAGCAGCTCCCCCCACTTAGCGAGAGCAATCAACACCGGGGAGCTGTTTTTT. Translated, it gives CASSSPHLARAINTGELFF. The full variable domain, with the rest looked up from reference TRBV11-2 and TRBJ2-2, is EAGVAQSPRYKIIEKRQSVAFWCNPISGHATLYWYQQILGQGPKLLIQFQNNGVVDDSQLPKDRFSAERLKGVDSTLKIQPAKLEDSAVYLCASSSPHLARAINTGELFFGEGSRLTVL.

The rearrangement links TRBV25-1 to TRBJ1-2, with D possibly TRBD1 on 6 matching bases. CDR1 and CDR2 from the germline V gene are MGHDK and SYGVNS. With 4 bases removed from V and 3 bases from J, the gap between germline ends came to 12 bases. The CDR3 spans 14 residues. CDR3 in DNA: TGTGCCAGCAGTGGGACAGCGGAACACTATGGCTACACCTTC. As protein: CASSGTAEHYGYTF.

This clone has only a few counts. The chain has TRBV15 and TRBJ2-7; D perhaps matches TRBD2 (6 bases). The CDR3 has 14 amino acids. V dropped 1 base and J dropped 3 bases, with 10 bases sitting between them. Germline CDR1 reads LNHNV; CDR2 reads YYDKDF (reference sequence). The CDR3: CATSRAEGYYEQYF. CDR3 bases: TGTGCCACCAGCAGAGCGGAGGGGTACTACGAGCAGTACTTC.

V and J are TRBV6-5 and TRBJ2-2; D call uncertain. Trimming cost V 5 bases and J 7 bases, with 8 bases left between them. The CDR3 has 12 residues. CDR1 and CDR2 (germline): MNHEY, SVGAGI. DNA for the CDR3: TGTGCCAGCAGTAGGAGTAACGGGGAGCTGTTTTTT. This gives the protein CASSRSNGELFF.

A few counts support this clone. The CDR3 DNA is TGTGCCAGCAGCTTAGTGGGACTAGCGGTTGACAATGAGCAGTTCTTC. It codes for CASSLVGLAVDNEQFF. The chain links TRBV7-2 to TRBJ2-1; the match to TRBD2 covers 11 bases. Germline V lookup: CDR1 SGHTA, CDR2 FQGNSA. The junction had 4 bases not matched to a gene; V was cut back by 1 base and J by 5 bases. The CDR3 spans 16 residues.

J is TRBJ2-3 and V is TRBV28; 8 bases map to TRBD2. The CDR3 has 16 amino acids. The trim removed 3 bases at V and 2 bases at J, leaving 7 bases unmatched. Germline CDR1 reads MDHEN; CDR2 reads SYDVKM. The CDR3, as DNA: TGTGCCAGCAGTTTGAACGCGGGAGGACCCACAGATACGCAGTATTTT. Amino acid sequence: CASSLNAGGPTDTQYF.

V gene TRBV7-9 combines with J gene TRBJ2-7; the match to TRBD1 covers 9 bases. V shed 5 bases, J shed 5 bases, and the junction held 10 bases outside the gene matches. Germline V gene data show CDR1 as SEHNR and CDR2 as FQNEAQ (reference sequence). The CDR3 runs to 15 residues. The CDR3 here is CASSHGTGRKNEQYF. CDR3 DNA sequence: TGTGCCAGCAGCCACGGGACAGGGAGGAAAAACGAGCAGTACTTC.

The chain joins TRBV19 to TRBJ1-2; a weak D match, TRBD1 (6 bases). This CDR3 region has 16 residues. Trimming removed 6 bases at V and 4 bases at J, with 21 bases between. CDR1 and CDR2 from the germline V gene are LNHDA and SQIVND (reference sequence). The CDR3 here is CASRETGRTILYGYTF. CDR3 coding DNA: TGTGCCAGTAGAGAAACAGGGCGCACCATCCTCTATGGCTACACCTTC.

This clone appeared once. J is TRBJ1-6 and V is TRBV6-5, with TRBD1 matching 8 bases. The trim removed 7 bases at V and 9 bases at J, leaving 8 bases unmatched. The germline CDR1 and CDR2 sequences are MNHEY and SVGAGI. The CDR3 runs 14 residues. The CDR3 loop reads CASNLQGAGSPLHF. In nucleotides, the CDR3 is TGTGCCAGCAACCTTCAGGGGGCAGGTTCACCCCTCCACTTT.

About this clone itself: A junction end diverges from the germline sequence, so it may reflect a read error. This chain uses TRBV11-2 with TRBJ1-2, with D tentatively TRBD1 (6 bases). The CDR3 runs 15 residues. The germline CDR1 and CDR2 sequences are SGHAT and FQNNGV. CDR3 nucleotides: TGTGCCAGCAGATTAGGGGGGCGCCTTCGCTATGGCTACACCTTC. It translates to CASRLGGRLRYGYTF.

The chain joins TRBV7-9 to TRBJ1-3; 10 bases match TRBD1. The CDR3 spans 16 residues. The germline V gene encodes CDR1 SEHNR and CDR2 FQNEAQ (reference sequence). Trimming removed 6 bases from V and 1 base from J; junction bases left unmatched: 6. The CDR3 DNA is TGTGCCAGCAGTTCGGGACAGGGGACGTCTGGAAACACCATATATTTT. It translates to CASSSGQGTSGNTIYF.

The chain combines TRBV7-9 with TRBJ2-2; D may be TRBD2 (5 bases). The length of the CDR3 is 14 residues. The germline V gene has CDR1 SEHNR and CDR2 FQNEAQ (reference sequence). The V and J ends lost 3 bases and 6 bases respectively, with 11 bases between them. The CDR3 DNA follows: TGTGCCAGCAGCTTCGTCCGAGGGCCCGGGGAGCTGTTTTTT. This codes for CASSFVRGPGELFF.

This rearrangement joins TRBV12-3 or TRBV12-4 to TRBJ1-4; D is perhaps TRBD1 (5 bases). V gave up 6 bases and J gave up 8 bases, with 13 bases separating them. The CDR3 loop spans 13 amino acids. CDR3 loop: CASSPFSGEKLFF. The CDR3 nucleotides read TGTGCCAGCAGCCCCTTTTCAGGGGAAAAACTGTTTTTT.

CDR3 amino acids: CASSRLPVTQANTGELFF. CDR3 nucleotide sequence: TGTGCCAGCAGCCGACTACCCGTGACCCAGGCGAACACCGGGGAGCTGTTTTTT. The chain couples TRBV3-1 (or the pseudogene TRBV3-2) to TRBJ2-2, with D tentatively TRBD2 (5 bases). Trimming left V 4 bases short and J 0 bases short, with 18 bases between. From germline, CDR1 is LGHDT and CDR2 YNNKEL (reference sequence). CDR3 length: 18 residues.

DNA of the CDR3: TGTGCCAGCAGCCAAGACAGGGGGCGTGGCTATGGCTACACCTTC. Translating it yields CASSQDRGRGYGYTF. V and J are TRBV7-2 and TRBJ1-2; 10 nucleotides match TRBD1. Trimming at V came to 5 bases and at J to 4 bases, leaving 7 bases not matched to a gene. CDR1 is SGHTA, CDR2 FQGNSA, per germline. This CDR3 contains 15 residues.